This T cell receptor (beta chain) was identified during a study of breast tumors, draining lymph nodes, adjacent tissues. Notes on the study in general: Findings are consistent with lymph node origin and intratumoral expansion of most tumor T cells. Luminal-like breast cancer showed significantly higher tumor–nontumor repertoire similarity than basal-like.

Breast cancer patients provided tissue from their axillary draining lymph nodes. This clonotype appeared many times. The antigen is unknown. MiXCR, applied by TCRdb to the multiplex PCR reads, yields one record per CDR3 protein. The repertoire holds around 130,000 distinct CDR3 sequences, with just under 20% as singletons. V dropped 6 bases and J dropped 0; count of bases not matched to a gene: 8. Germline V gene sequence: CDR1 SQVTM, CDR2 ANQGSEA. CDR3 length: 17 amino acids. The specimen was axillary lymph node tissue. V is TRBV29-1 and J is TRBJ2-6; 10 bases align to TRBD1. This clonotype was obtained from a female donor with breast cancer. Some clones in this sample may be carry-over from other donors' samples. The CDR3 here is CSVGTGDPSSGANVLTF. For the CDR3, the DNA is TGCAGCGTGGGGACAGGGGACCCAAGCTCTGGGGCCAACGTCCTGACTTTC. Supplemented by reference TRBV29-1 and TRBJ2-6, the full variable domain reads SAVISQKPSRDICQRGTSLTIQCQVDSQVTMMFWYRQQPGQSLTLIATANQGSEATYESGFVIDKFPISRPNLTFSTLTVSNMSPEDSSIYLCSVGTGDPSSGANVLTFGAGSRLTVL.